A single sample gave rise to the 30 T cell receptor beta chains below, sequenced in a study of T-cell reconstitution after alpha-beta-depleted transplantation in children. Molecular barcoding with unique molecular identifiers was used for the TCRbeta library. TCRdb ran MiXCR on the PCR reads and lists one entry per CDR3 protein. The sample holds 140,000 to 150,000 distinct CDR3 sequences, roughly 9% seen once. Here the sequenced sample was PBMCs, mostly from graft donor cells, taken 180 days after TCRalphabeta/CD19-depleted stem cell transplant. These TCRs come from a female patient between 2 and 15 years old who had a stem cell transplant for congenital amegakaryocytic thrombocytopenia, so the T cells may come from the graft donor.

This clonotype turned up a few times. The chain is built from TRBV20-1 and TRBJ2-7; either TRBD1 or TRBD2 may fit D (5 bases each). CDR1 and CDR2 from the germline V gene are DFQATT and SNEGSKA (reference sequence). The CDR3 extends over 12 amino acids. The V end was cut by 4 bases, the J end by 9 bases, with 16 bases between. The CDR3 loop is CSATRGRQGQYF. In nucleotides, the CDR3 is TGCAGTGCTACGCGCGGGCGCCAGGGGCAGTACTTC.

This clonotype was counted at least ten times. This CDR3 is CASGQGFPSYEQYF. The CDR3 coding sequence is TGTGCCAGCGGCCAGGGGTTCCCCTCCTACGAGCAGTACTTC. The gene calls are TRBV28 and TRBJ2-7, with D possibly matching TRBD1 (6 bases). V was trimmed by 8 bases and J by 0 bases, leaving 14 bases between them. Germline V gene sequence: CDR1 MDHEN, CDR2 SYDVKM. The CDR3 runs to 14 residues.

This clonotype occurred many times. This sequence joins TRBV9 and TRBJ2-2; TRBD1 or TRBD2 may be the D gene (5 bases each). The CDR3 has 16 amino acids. Per the germline V gene, CDR1 is SGDLS and CDR2 is YYNGEE. With 0 bases removed from V and 6 bases from J, the gap between germline ends came to 15 bases. CDR3 loop: CASSVGAGARAGELFF. Here the CDR3 DNA reads TGTGCCAGCAGCGTAGGTGCTGGGGCGCGGGCCGGGGAGCTGTTTTTT.

Of note for this clonotype: A much larger clone is a single base away; this may be a read error. The chain is built from TRBV20-1 and TRBJ1-1; D unresolved. CDR3 length: 12 amino acids. V shed 5 bases and J shed 1 base, with 8 bases lying between them. CDR1 and CDR2 from the germline V gene are DFQATT and SNEGSKA (reference sequence). CDR3 loop: CSAHVRNTEAFF. CDR3 coding DNA: TGCAGTGCTCACGTGCGGAACACTGAAGCTTTCTTT.

This clonotype was counted ten times or more. V gene TRBV10-3 combines with J gene TRBJ2-7, with D hard to call. V was shortened by 0 bases and J by 6 bases, with 6 bases between the two germline ends. Germline lookup yields CDR1 ENHRY and CDR2 SYGVKD. CDR3 size: 12 residues. DNA of the CDR3: TGTGCCATCAGTGAGTCGAGGTCCGAGCAGTACTTC. Translation gives CAISESRSEQYF.

The chain employs TRBV3-1 and TRBJ2-2, with TRBD2 identical over 8 bases. CDR1 is LGHDT and CDR2 is YNNKEL in the germline V gene (reference sequence). V trimming: 3 bases; J trimming: 1 base; junction bases outside the gene matches: 1. There are 15 residues in the CDR3. For the CDR3, the DNA is TGTGCCAGCAGCCAGCTAGCGGGGAACACCGGGGAGCTGTTTTTT. It translates to CASSQLAGNTGELFF.

This clonotype was seen a handful of times. The chain recombines TRBV29-1 with TRBJ2-1; D perhaps matches TRBD1 (5 bases). CDR1 and CDR2 (germline): SQVTM, ANQGSEA. This CDR3 has 14 residues. Between the trimmed V and J ends, which lost 5 bases and 6 bases, there was a span of 17 bases. The CDR3 spells CSVSVYPRGNEQFF. CDR3 sequence (DNA): TGCAGCGTTTCTGTGTACCCAAGGGGCAATGAGCAGTTCTTC.

This clonotype has more than one count but fewer than ten. V gene TRBV6-1 combines with J gene TRBJ2-2; TRBD1 might be the D (5 bases). The CDR3 is 13 residues long. V lost 6 bases and J lost 7, with 12 bases in between. CDR1 and CDR2 from the germline V gene are MNHNS and SASEGT. CDR3 amino acids: CASSRRAGGELFF. Written as DNA, the CDR3 is TGTGCCAGCAGCCGCAGGGCAGGCGGGGAGCTGTTTTTT.

This clonotype was picked up many times. This chain connects TRBV3-1 to TRBJ1-5, with 7 bases identical to TRBD1. CDR3 size: 15 residues. The J segment lost 4 bases and the V segment lost 1 base, leaving 4 bases of the junction unmatched. Germline CDR1 is LGHDT and CDR2 is YNNKEL (reference sequence). For the CDR3, the DNA is TGTGCCAGCAGCCAAGGTGACAGGGTTAATCAGCCCCAGCATTTT. Translating it yields CASSQGDRVNQPQHF. Filled out from reference TRBV3-1 and TRBJ1-5, the complete variable domain reads DTAVSQTPKYLVTQMGNDKSIKCEQNLGHDTMYWYKQDSKKFLKIMFSYNNKELIINETVPNRFSPKSPDKAHLNLHINSLELGDSAVYFCASSQGDRVNQPQHFGDGTRLSIL.

This clonotype has at least ten counts. The chain is built from TRBV5-1 and TRBJ2-1; 11 bases map to TRBD2. J was trimmed by 7 bases and V by 0 bases; bases with no gene match: 3. CDR1 SGHRS and CDR2 YFSETQ come from the germline V gene. The CDR3 runs to 15 residues. This CDR3 is CASSLEASGGNEQFF. CDR3 bases: TGCGCCAGCAGCTTGGAGGCTAGCGGGGGGAATGAGCAGTTCTTC.

This clonotype came up many times. The rearrangement uses TRBV5-6 and TRBJ1-5; D is perhaps TRBD1 (6 bases). The CDR3 extends over 15 amino acids. The V gene's germline CDR1 is SGHDT and CDR2 YYEEEE. Trimming pared 1 base from V and 3 bases from J, leaving 11 bases between. CDR3 residues: CASSLQGHYNQPQHF. Written as DNA, the CDR3 is TGTGCCAGCAGCTTGCAGGGACACTACAATCAGCCCCAGCATTTT.

This clonotype was counted ten times or more. The chain has TRBV27 and TRBJ2-1; 11 bases agree with TRBD2. The CDR3 sequence is 16 residues long. V lost 5 bases, J lost 7 bases, and 10 bases stayed unmatched. Germline values: CDR1 MNHEY, CDR2 SMNVEV (reference sequence). The CDR3 here is CASSPRLAGPRNEQFF. DNA of the CDR3: TGTGCCAGCAGTCCTCGACTAGCGGGGCCCCGGAATGAGCAGTTCTTC.

The J gene is TRBJ1-2, the V gene TRBV4-1; D ambiguous. CDR1 is MGHRA and CDR2 is YSYEKL in the germline V gene. V gave up 2 bases and J gave up 8 bases, with 15 bases separating them. CDR3 length: 14 amino acids. The CDR3 DNA follows: TGCGCCAGCAGCCAATATCAGCGGGATGGGGGCTACACCTTC. This translates into CASSQYQRDGGYTF.

This clonotype was observed at least ten times. This sequence joins TRBV5-1 and TRBJ1-1, with D tentatively TRBD1 (6 bases). CDR3 length: 13 amino acids. CDR1 is SGHRS, CDR2 YFSETQ, per germline. V lost 2 bases and J 3 bases, leaving 8 bases between the germline ends. CDR3 sequence (DNA): TGCGCCAGCAGCTTTCGGACAGACACTGAAGCTTTCTTT. This encodes CASSFRTDTEAFF.

This clonotype showed up just a few times. J is TRBJ2-2 and V is TRBV6-4; D unclear. The germline V gene encodes CDR1 MRHNA and CDR2 SNTAGT. The CDR3 extends over 22 amino acids. The ends were cut back, 5 bases at V and 1 base at J, with 32 bases in the middle. CDR3 region: CASSPNSPLFNRAAKNTGELFF. In DNA form, the CDR3 reads TGTGCCAGCAGTCCAAATTCCCCACTCTTCAATCGGGCGGCGAAGAACACCGGGGAGCTGTTTTTT.

The rearrangement links TRBV5-1 to TRBJ2-3; 11 nucleotides align to TRBD2. J was trimmed by 0 bases and V by 4 bases; bases with no gene match: 4. Germline V gene lookup returns CDR1 SGHRS and CDR2 YFSETQ. This CDR3 contains 16 residues. CDR3 protein: CASSAGLAESTDTQYF. The CDR3 DNA reads as TGCGCCAGCAGCGCGGGACTAGCGGAAAGCACAGATACGCAGTATTTT.

This clonotype was counted only a few times. The chain employs TRBV9 and TRBJ2-1; D gene uncertain. CDR3 length: 14 residues. CDR1 and CDR2 (germline): SGDLS, YYNGEE. V was clipped by 0 bases and J by 7 bases, with 11 bases between them. CDR3 nucleotides: TGTGCCAGCAGCGTAGGATCAGATTTGAATGAGCAGTTCTTC. Its protein is CASSVGSDLNEQFF.

The gene calls are TRBV4-2 and TRBJ2-2; 15 nucleotides agree with TRBD2. The junction had 8 bases not matched to a gene; V was cut back by 3 bases and J by 6 bases. CDR3 size: 18 residues. CDR1 is LGHNA, CDR2 YNFKEQ, per germline. CDR3 bases: TGTGCCAGCAGCCAGCGTGAGGGACTAGCGGGAGGCCCCGGGGAGCTGTTTTTT. Its translation is CASSQREGLAGGPGELFF.

This clonotype occurred a few times. DNA for the CDR3: TGCAGTGCTATAAAGTGGGGGCGCAATCAGCCCCAGCATTTT. It codes for CSAIKWGRNQPQHF. The rearrangement joins TRBV20-1 to TRBJ1-5, with D possibly TRBD1 on 6 matching bases. There are 14 residues in the CDR3. The V end was cut by 4 bases, the J end by 2 bases, with 12 bases between. Germline CDR1 and CDR2: DFQATT and SNEGSKA (reference sequence).

This chain connects TRBV7-9 to TRBJ2-1; 8 bases fit TRBD2. The V gene's germline CDR1 is SEHNR and CDR2 FQNEAQ (reference sequence). The CDR3 is 16 residues long. Unmatched junction bases numbered 5, after V lost 2 bases and J lost 2 bases. Here the CDR3 reads CASSLTRTSPYNEQFF. The DNA for the CDR3 is TGTGCCAGCAGCTTAACTCGGACTAGCCCCTACAATGAGCAGTTCTTC. The full variable domain, its missing parts supplied by reference TRBV7-9 and TRBJ2-1, is DTGVSQNPRHKITKRGQNVTFRCDPISEHNRLYWYRQTLGQGPEFLTYFQNEAQLEKSRLLSDRFSAERPKGSFSTLEIQRTEQGDSAMYLCASSLTRTSPYNEQFFGPGTRLTVL.

In its sample, this clonotype was seen many times. V usage is TRBV7-9 and J usage is TRBJ2-7; TRBD2 is a possible D gene (5 bases). V lost 0 bases and J lost 0, with 9 bases in between. The germline CDR1 and CDR2 sequences are SEHNR and FQNEAQ (reference sequence). This CDR3 is built from 15 residues. The chain's CDR3 is CASSLAAGSSYEQYF. The CDR3, as DNA: TGTGCCAGCAGCTTAGCCGCTGGGAGCTCCTACGAGCAGTACTTC.

This clonotype was detected many times. The V call is TRBV2, the J call TRBJ2-7; D ambiguous. Deletions cut 3 bases from V and 2 bases from J, with 5 bases between. This CDR3 contains 12 residues. The germline V gene encodes CDR1 SNHLY and CDR2 FYNNEI. The CDR3 spells CASSDRAYEQYF. DNA for the CDR3: TGTGCCAGCAGTGATCGGGCCTACGAGCAGTACTTC.

This clonotype was observed many times. The genes are TRBV19 and TRBJ2-3; no clear D gene. The CDR3 is 12 residues long. Germline V CDR1 and CDR2: LNHDA, SQIVND (reference sequence). The germline V and J ends were trimmed by 6 bases and 2 bases, with 6 bases remaining between them. The CDR3 reads CASRSPTDTQYF. In DNA, the CDR3 is TGTGCCAGTAGGAGTCCCACAGATACGCAGTATTTT.

This clonotype was found many times. The V gene is TRBV21-1, the J gene TRBJ2-3; the table's D call, TRBD1, was not checked against the DNA. TRBV21-1 is annotated as a pseudogene. The CDR3 extends over 15 amino acids. In nucleotides, the CDR3 is TGTGCCAGCAGCAAAGTACGGAGGGGGCGCGATACGCAGTATTTT. Translation: CASSKVRRGRDTQYF.

This clonotype was seen repeatedly, ten times or more. This chain connects TRBV30 to TRBJ1-2; TRBD1 might be the D (5 bases). Germline V lookup: CDR1 GTSNPN, CDR2 SVGIG (reference sequence). The CDR3 extends over 12 amino acids. With 4 bases removed from V and 4 bases from J, the gap between germline ends came to 10 bases. The CDR3 is CAWTGVSYGYTF. In nucleotides, the CDR3 is TGTGCCTGGACGGGGGTTAGCTATGGCTACACCTTC.

There are many counts of this clonotype. The rearrangement uses TRBV7-2 and TRBJ1-3, with D possibly being TRBD1 (5 bases). Between the trimmed V and J ends, which lost 5 bases and 0 bases, there was a span of 11 bases. The CDR3 loop spans 15 amino acids. Germline assignment: CDR1 SGHTA and CDR2 FQGNSA. The CDR3 DNA follows: TGTGCCAGCAGCCCCCGGGACTTCTCTGGAAACACCATATATTTT. Translated, it gives CASSPRDFSGNTIYF.

This clonotype was counted a few times. This rearrangement joins TRBV20-1 to TRBJ2-7, with D tentatively TRBD2 (6 bases). Germline CDR1 is DFQATT and CDR2 is SNEGSKA (reference sequence). Trimming shortened V by 3 bases and J by 7 bases, and 16 bases separated the two germline ends. This CDR3 region has 13 residues. CDR3: CSARVTSAGEQYF. The CDR3 coding sequence is TGCAGTGCTAGGGTGACTAGTGCGGGAGAGCAGTACTTC.

This clonotype was counted ten times or more. The gene calls are TRBV18 and TRBJ2-1; TRBD2 matches at 11 bases. Germline trimming cut 4 bases from V and 5 bases from J; bases unmatched to any gene: 10. The germline CDR1 and CDR2 sequences are KGHSH and LQKENI. The CDR3 spans 17 residues. The DNA for the CDR3 is TGTGCCAGCTCACACGCAAGAACGGGACTAGCGGACAATGAGCAGTTCTTC. This encodes CASSHARTGLADNEQFF.

This clonotype was found a few times. This chain joins TRBV5-1 and TRBJ1-2, with unresolved D. CDR3 length equals 15 residues. V gave up 0 bases and J gave up 8 bases, with 17 bases separating them. Looked up from germline, CDR1 is SGHRS and CDR2 is YFSETQ. The CDR3 loop is CASSLDLRPPRGYTF. The CDR3 DNA sequence: TGCGCCAGCAGCTTGGATCTACGGCCACCCAGGGGCTACACCTTC.

The gene calls are TRBV4-1 and TRBJ2-1; possibly TRBD1 for D (6 bases). Trimming left V 4 bases short and J 3 bases short, with 22 bases between. Germline V gene lookup returns CDR1 MGHRA and CDR2 YSYEKL. The CDR3 runs 18 residues. CDR3 bases: TGCGCCAGCAGCCGAAGACAGGAGAGTCTCCCTTTCTACAATGAGCAGTTCTTC. It yields the protein CASSRRQESLPFYNEQFF.